Listed here is a single T cell receptor (beta chain). Its antigen is unidentified. This CDR3 has 17 residues. Germline loops: CDR1 SGHRS, CDR2 YFSETQ. The junction had 12 bases not matched to a gene; V was cut back by 3 bases and J by 0 bases. The sample originates from a study of cytomegalovirus exposure and HLA in healthy donors. Study overall: As an earlier analysis found, about 179 million T cells yielded approximately 110 million unique TCR beta sequences. Whole-study findings and limits: Productive rates of about 87% or about 30% were seen for most TCR beta V segments in an earlier analysis. Fewer N-insertions than the approximately 700-donor mean were reportedly shown by an Asian-associated ancestry cluster in a later analysis. Later analysis indicated greater clonal expansion among HLA-associated TCR beta chains than among equally common other chains.

It was with 60 Vbeta and 13 Jbeta primers that the PCR ran. Sequenced by immunoSEQ multiplex PCR; TCRdb stores in-frame clones only, minus some. The table records under 300,000 clones, roughly 85% of them present only once. The sequence was obtained from a middle-aged man in good health and CMV-seropositive. The genes are TRBV5-1 and TRBJ2-7; 7 nucleotides match TRBD1. Sequencing was carried out using PBMCs. The CDR3 reads CASSWNAPGTASYEQYF. The CDR3 DNA follows: TGCGCCAGCAGCTGGAACGCCCCCGGGACAGCCTCCTACGAGCAGTACTTC.